This passage covers 9 T cell receptor beta chains from one sample sequenced in a study of cytomegalovirus exposure and HLA in healthy donors. Primers: 60 Vbeta forward and 13 Jbeta reverse. Produced via immunoSEQ multiplex PCR; TCRdb's table is partial and in-frame only. In the table there are some 150,000 clones, approximately 87% of which are singletons. Sample: PBMCs. These receptors all stem from a woman in her twenties or thirties in good health and CMV-seronegative.

The chain combines TRBV27 with TRBJ1-1, with TRBD1 matching over 9 bases. Germline V gene lookup returns CDR1 MNHEY and CDR2 SMNVEV (reference sequence). The CDR3 length is 14 residues. V lost 7 bases and J lost 4; bases outside the gene matches: 7. Here the CDR3 DNA reads TGTGCCAGCATACGAAAGACAGGGGGCACTGAAGCTTTCTTT. This codes for CASIRKTGGTEAFF.

The chain couples TRBV7-2 to TRBJ1-6, with D possibly matching TRBD1 (6 bases). Trimming stripped 5 bases from V and 10 bases from J, with 15 bases between. Germline CDR1 SGHTA, CDR2 FQGNSA. This CDR3 is 14 amino acids long. The CDR3 protein is CASSPDRMGSPLHF. In nucleotides, the CDR3 is TGTGCCAGCAGCCCGGACAGAATGGGATCACCCCTCCACTTT.

The CDR3 region is CASSQDQWTGGYTEAFF. CDR3 bases: TGCGCCAGCAGCCAAGATCAATGGACAGGGGGGTACACTGAAGCTTTCTTT. The V gene is TRBV4-3, the J gene TRBJ1-1; TRBD1 matches 10 bases. The CDR3 has 17 residues. Germline V lookup: CDR1 LGHNA, CDR2 YSLEER. V shed 0 bases and J 3 bases; nucleotides not matched to a gene: 7.

This clone has only one observation. The chain links TRBV11-2 to TRBJ2-3; the match to TRBD2 covers 10 bases. V gave up 8 bases and J gave up 4 bases; unmatched junction bases: 3. This CDR3 spans 13 amino acids. CDR1 is SGHAT and CDR2 is FQNNGV in the germline V gene. The CDR3 DNA reads as TGTGCCAGCTTAGCGGGAGGATCAGATACGCAGTATTTT. Encoded protein: CASLAGGSDTQYF.

V is TRBV11-2 and J is TRBJ2-7; tentatively, D is TRBD2 (5 bases). In germline, CDR1 is SGHAT, CDR2 FQNNGV. CDR3 size: 14 residues. Trimming took off 4 bases at V and 2 bases at J, with 12 bases between the two ends. The CDR3 coding sequence is TGTGCCAGCAGCTCCGGGGTAAGAACCTACGAGCAGTACTTC. It translates to CASSSGVRTYEQYF. The entire variable domain, with the rest obtained from reference TRBV11-2 and TRBJ2-7, is as follows: EAGVAQSPRYKIIEKRQSVAFWCNPISGHATLYWYQQILGQGPKLLIQFQNNGVVDDSQLPKDRFSAERLKGVDSTLKIQPAKLEDSAVYLCASSSGVRTYEQYFGPGTRLTVT.

With regard to this clone: The same CDR3 arises from other DNA sequences in this sample as well. The chain links TRBV5-4 to TRBJ2-7, with 8 bases that match TRBD2. The length of the CDR3 is 14 residues. V dropped 0 bases and J dropped 2; count of bases not matched to a gene: 1. The germline V gene encodes CDR1 SGHNT and CDR2 YYREEE (reference sequence). For the CDR3, the DNA is TGTGCCAGCAGCTTGGCGGGAGGGGCCTACGAGCAGTACTTC. Translation: CASSLAGGAYEQYF.

The chain couples TRBV6-1 to TRBJ1-3, with D possibly TRBD1 on 6 matching bases. Germline V gene lookup returns CDR1 MNHNS and CDR2 SASEGT. Trimming pared 5 bases from V and 0 bases from J, leaving 11 bases between. The CDR3 extends over 15 amino acids. The CDR3 region is CASSWNRASGNTIYF. The DNA of the CDR3 is TGTGCCAGCAGTTGGAACAGGGCCTCTGGAAACACCATATATTTT.

This clone has just one count. The chain recombines TRBV7-6 with TRBJ2-1, with 11 bases aligning to TRBD1. The CDR3 has 17 residues. The J segment lost 6 bases and the V segment lost 1 base, leaving 8 bases of the junction unmatched. Germline V CDR1 and CDR2: SGHVS, FNYEAQ. CDR3 protein: CASSLVQGQGGFNEQFF. For the CDR3, the DNA is TGTGCCAGCAGCTTAGTTCAGGGACAGGGGGGGTTCAATGAGCAGTTCTTC.

The V call is TRBV5-1, the J call TRBJ2-5; D is unresolved. The germline gives CDR1 SGHRS, CDR2 YFSETQ. This CDR3 spans 14 amino acids. V was trimmed by 0 bases and J by 2 bases, leaving 8 bases between them. As DNA, the CDR3 is TGCGCCAGCAGCTTGGTAACACTACAAGAGACCCAGTACTTC. Its translation is CASSLVTLQETQYF.